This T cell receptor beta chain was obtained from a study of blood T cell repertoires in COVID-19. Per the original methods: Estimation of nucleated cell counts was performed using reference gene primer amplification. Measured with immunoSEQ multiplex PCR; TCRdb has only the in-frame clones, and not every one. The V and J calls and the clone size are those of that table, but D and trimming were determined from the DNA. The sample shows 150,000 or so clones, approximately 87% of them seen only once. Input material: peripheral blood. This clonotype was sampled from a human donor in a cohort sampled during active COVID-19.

CDR3 region: CASSQAASEETQYF. The CDR3 nucleotides read TGTGCCAGCAGCCAAGCGGCTAGCGAAGAGACCCAGTACTTC. The chain joins TRBV3-1 (or the pseudogene TRBV3-2) to TRBJ2-5; weak D call: TRBD2 (6 bases). CDR1 and CDR2 from the germline V gene are LGHDT and YNNKEL (reference sequence). CDR3 length equals 14 residues. Trimming shortened V by 1 base and J by 3 bases, and 9 bases separated the two germline ends.